This is a list of T cell receptor beta chains from one sample in a study of blood T cell repertoires in COVID-19. Some clones are missing from TCRdb's copy, which holds only in-frame ones; the method was immunoSEQ multiplex PCR. Of a few hundred thousand clones in the sample, more than 80% were seen once. The sample taken for sequencing was PBMCs or T cells enriched from blood (not recorded which). These receptors were collected from a man aged 18 to 30 who had recovered from COVID-19. Both conserved end residues are part of each CDR3. The D gene is left open where the match is weak. Clone size is not always given. Where it is, it says once, few, many or a class for expanded clones.

v_gene	d_gene	abundance	j_gene	CDR3aa	CDR3nt
TRBV11-2	-	-	TRBJ1-1	CASSGREQGMNTEAFF	TGTGCCAGCAGCGGGAGGGAGCAGGGGATGAACACTGAAGCTTTCTTT
TRBV28	TRBD1	-	TRBJ2-7	CASRLQGQSYEQYF	TGTGCCAGCAGACTTCAGGGACAGTCCTACGAGCAGTACTTC
TRBV24-1	-	-	TRBJ2-5	CATSAPLPETQYF	TGTGCCACCAGTGCCCCCCTTCCGGAGACCCAGTACTTC
TRBV30	TRBD1	-	TRBJ2-1	CAWSRDRSLTNSYNEQFF	TGTGCCTGGAGCCGGGACAGATCTTTAACTAATTCCTACAATGAGCAGTTCTTC
TRBV28	TRBD2	-	TRBJ2-1	CASSQTGGPHNEQFF	TGTGCCAGCAGCCAAACGGGAGGGCCCCACAATGAGCAGTTCTTC
TRBV20-1	-	-	TRBJ1-1	CSASLPGGVDTEAFF	TGCAGTGCTAGTTTGCCGGGCGGGGTCGACACTGAAGCTTTCTTT
TRBV18	TRBD1	-	TRBJ2-6	CASSPRTGAGANVLTF	TGTGCCAGCTCACCACGAACAGGGGCTGGGGCCAACGTCCTGACTTTC
TRBV19	-	-	TRBJ1-4	CASSMGGATNEKLFF	TGTGCCAGTAGTATGGGCGGGGCAACTAATGAAAAACTGTTTTTT
TRBV4-1	TRBD1	-	TRBJ1-2	CASSQVGTVNYGYTF	TGCGCCAGCAGCCAAGTAGGGACAGTAAACTATGGCTACACCTTC
TRBV24-1	-	-	TRBJ2-5	CATRDRKETQYF	TGTGCCACCAGGGACAGAAAAGAGACCCAGTACTTC
TRBV27	TRBD2	-	TRBJ2-7	CASSLSWGTRGEQYF	TGTGCCAGCAGTTTATCGTGGGGGACTAGAGGCGAGCAGTACTTC
TRBV7-9	-	-	TRBJ2-7	CASSSSESPTSSTSGKYF	-
TRBV28	-	-	TRBJ2-6	CASSLRGRGVIAGANVLTF	TGTGCCAGCAGTTTAAGGGGCAGGGGGGTTATTGCTGGGGCCAACGTCCTGACTTTC
TRBV28	TRBD1	-	TRBJ2-1	CASSSTGTARRGQFF	TGTGCCAGCAGCTCAACCGGGACAGCCCGACGCGGGCAGTTCTTC
TRBV10-3	TRBD2	-	TRBJ2-1	CATASGSNPNEQFF	TGTGCCACGGCTAGCGGGAGTAACCCCAATGAGCAGTTCTTC
TRBV9	TRBD1	-	TRBJ1-2	CASSLPDRPIYGYTF	TGTGCCAGCAGCTTACCGGACAGGCCGATATATGGCTACACCTTC
TRBV5-5	TRBD1	-	TRBJ2-5	CASSLQWGQGQETQYF	TGTGCCAGCAGCTTGCAATGGGGACAGGGGCAAGAGACCCAGTACTTC
TRBV13	TRBD2	-	TRBJ2-7	CASSLLAGGGEQYF	TGTGCCAGCAGCTTACTAGCGGGGGGCGGCGAGCAGTACTTC
TRBV13	-	-	TRBJ2-5	CASSPVGETQYF	TGTGCCAGCAGCCCGGTTGGAGAGACCCAGTACTTC
TRBV9	-	-	TRBJ1-2	CASSVRDTDGYTF	TGTGCCAGCAGCGTCCGGGACACCGATGGCTACACCTTC
TRBV6-5	-	-	TRBJ1-1	CASSPTMGQYAFF	TGTGCCAGCAGTCCCACAATGGGGCAGTACGCTTTCTTT
TRBV29-1	TRBD1	-	TRBJ1-5	CSVGTGVNQPQHF	TGCAGCGTTGGGACAGGGGTCAATCAGCCCCAGCATTTT
TRBV5-1	TRBD1	-	TRBJ1-2	CASSYVGGNYGYTF	TGCGCCAGCAGCTATGTAGGGGGCAACTATGGCTACACCTTC
TRBV12-3/TRBV12-4	-	once	TRBJ1-5	CASSLGGQPQHF	TGTGCCAGCAGTTTGGGGGGTCAGCCCCAGCATTTT
TRBV5-1	TRBD1	-	TRBJ1-6	CASSWRTGRNSPLHF	TGCGCCAGCAGCTGGCGGACAGGGCGGAATTCACCCCTCCACTTT
TRBV29-1	-	once	TRBJ2-3	CSVASTGDTQYF	TGCAGCGTTGCCTCGACAGGAGATACGCAGTATTTT
TRBV2	TRBD1	once	TRBJ1-2	CASSDPGTGGPELWNYGYTF	TGTGCCAGCAGTGACCCCGGGACAGGGGGCCCTGAACTCTGGAACTATGGCTACACCTTC
TRBV27	-	-	TRBJ1-2	CASSSKNEPQGFANYGYTF	TGTGCCAGCAGTTCCAAAAACGAGCCACAGGGATTTGCTAACTATGGCTACACCTTC
TRBV5-4	-	-	TRBJ1-6	CASSLWTATNSPLHF	TGTGCCAGCAGCTTGTGGACAGCGACTAATTCACCCCTCCACTTT
TRBV7-3	-	-	TRBJ2-1	CASSNFLGGNNEQFF	TGTGCCAGCAGCAACTTCCTTGGGGGGAACAATGAGCAGTTCTTC
TRBV7-9	-	-	TRBJ1-5	CASSLGGQPQHF	TGTGCCAGCAGCTTGGGAGGTCAGCCCCAGCATTTT
TRBV4-1	-	-	TRBJ2-5	CASSQAAGLGTQYF	TGCGCCAGCAGCCAAGCGGCGGGGTTGGGGACCCAGTACTTC
TRBV6-5	-	once	TRBJ1-2	CASSYQTGMNYGYTF	TGTGCCAGCAGTTACCAGACAGGCATGAACTATGGCTACACCTTC
TRBV19	-	once	TRBJ2-5	CASSIRFRTIGEETQYF	TGTGCCAGTAGTATAAGGTTTCGGACAATTGGGGAAGAGACCCAGTACTTC
TRBV28	TRBD1	-	TRBJ1-5	CASSPTGALYQPQHF	TGTGCCAGCAGTCCCACAGGGGCCCTCTATCAGCCCCAGCATTTT
TRBV20-1	-	once	TRBJ2-7	CSARFLYEQYF	TGCAGTGCTAGATTCCTCTACGAGCAGTACTTC
TRBV5-6	-	-	TRBJ2-7	CASRLGGAEQYF	TGTGCCAGCAGGTTAGGGGGGGCCGAGCAGTACTTC
TRBV27	-	once	TRBJ2-7	CASSFSARAYEQYF	TGTGCCAGCAGTTTTTCGGCCAGGGCCTACGAGCAGTACTTC
TRBV7-2	-	-	TRBJ2-7	CASSFISAYEQYF	TGTGCCAGCAGCTTCATCAGCGCCTACGAGCAGTACTTC
TRBV2	-	-	TRBJ1-2	CASRTQRGAGGYTF	TGTGCCAGCAGAACCCAGCGGGGGGCGGGTGGCTACACCTTC
TRBV10-3	-	once	TRBJ1-1	CAISDLSGMNTEAFF	TGTGCCATCAGTGATCTGTCAGGGATGAACACTGAAGCTTTCTTT
TRBV10-3	TRBD1	once	TRBJ2-3	CAISELGQGGTDTQYF	TGTGCCATCAGCGAACTGGGACAGGGAGGGACAGATACGCAGTATTTT
TRBV4-1	-	-	TRBJ2-1	CASSQDLAGLSYNEQFF	TGCGCCAGCAGCCAAGATTTGGCGGGACTCTCCTACAATGAGCAGTTCTTC
TRBV29-1	-	-	TRBJ1-1	CSVGVGGNTEAFF	TGCAGCGTTGGGGTAGGGGGGAACACTGAAGCTTTCTTT
TRBV5-1	-	-	TRBJ2-7	CASSLAGASYEQYF	TGCGCCAGCAGCTTGGCAGGGGCATCGTACGAGCAGTACTTC
TRBV4-1	-	once	TRBJ1-1	CASSQDLAAYYMNTEAFF	TGCGCCAGCAGCCAAGATTTGGCAGCGTACTATATGAACACTGAAGCTTTCTTT
TRBV3-1/TRBV3-2	-	-	TRBJ1-1	CASSQGGVDFMNTEAFF	TGTGCCAGCAGCCAAGGGGGCGTGGATTTTATGAACACTGAAGCTTTCTTT
TRBV9	TRBD1	-	TRBJ2-5	CASSDGQGETQYF	TGTGCCAGCAGCGACGGACAGGGCGAGACCCAGTACTTC
TRBV10-2	TRBD1	-	TRBJ2-1	CARQNRDRRTYNEQFF	TGCGCCAGGCAGAACCGGGACAGACGGACCTACAATGAGCAGTTCTTC
TRBV15	-	-	TRBJ1-6	CATSRDSGESSPLHF	TGTGCCACCAGCAGAGATAGCGGGGAGTCTTCACCCCTCCACTTT
TRBV5-1	-	-	TRBJ2-7	CASSLAYRSHYEQYF	TGCGCCAGCAGCTTGGCCTACCGTTCTCACTACGAGCAGTACTTC
TRBV7-9	-	few	TRBJ1-2	CASSFVQADGYTF	TGTGCCAGCAGCTTCGTACAGGCTGATGGCTACACCTTC